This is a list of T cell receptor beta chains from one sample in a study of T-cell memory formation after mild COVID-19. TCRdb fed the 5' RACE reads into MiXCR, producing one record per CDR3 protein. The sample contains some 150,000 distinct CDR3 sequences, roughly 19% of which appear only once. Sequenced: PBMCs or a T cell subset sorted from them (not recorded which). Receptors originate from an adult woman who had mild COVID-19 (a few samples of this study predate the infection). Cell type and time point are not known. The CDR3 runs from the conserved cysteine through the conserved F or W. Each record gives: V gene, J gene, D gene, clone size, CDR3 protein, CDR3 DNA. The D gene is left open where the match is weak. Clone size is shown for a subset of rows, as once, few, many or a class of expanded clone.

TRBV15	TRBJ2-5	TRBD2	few	CATSRGGGGTIETQYF	TGTGCCACCAGCAGAGGAGGCGGAGGGACTATAGAGACCCAGTACTTC
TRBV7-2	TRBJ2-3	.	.	CASSSYPNTDTQYF	TGTGCCAGCAGCTCCTACCCGAACACAGATACGCAGTATTTT
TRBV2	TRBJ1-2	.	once	CDSSLLIRDGYTF	TGTGACAGCAGCCTCCTTATCAGGGATGGCTACACCTTC
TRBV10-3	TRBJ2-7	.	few	CAIRGRGSYEQYF	TGTGCCATCAGGGGGCGGGGCTCCTACGAGCAGTACTTC
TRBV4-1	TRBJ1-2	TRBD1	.	CASSPGTGASRYWSYTF	TGCGCCAGCAGCCCCGGGACAGGGGCCTCTCGATATTGGAGCTACACCTTC
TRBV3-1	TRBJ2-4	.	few	CASSRVIWGQNIQYF	TGTGCCAGCAGCCGGGTGATCTGGGGACAAAACATTCAGTACTTC
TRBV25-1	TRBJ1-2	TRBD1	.	CASSALGQDYGYTF	TGTGCCAGCAGCGCCTTGGGACAGGACTATGGCTACACCTTC
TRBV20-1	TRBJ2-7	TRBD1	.	CSARDPGRGLTYEQYF	TGCAGTGCTAGAGATCCCGGCAGGGGGCTCACCTACGAGCAGTACTTC
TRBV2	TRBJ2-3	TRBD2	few	CASSDNSGRRTDTQYF	TGTGCCAGCAGTGATAATAGCGGGAGGCGAACAGATACGCAGTATTTT
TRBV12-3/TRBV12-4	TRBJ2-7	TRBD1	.	CASSSTGYYEQYF	TGTGCCAGCAGTTCGACAGGGTATTACGAGCAGTACTTC
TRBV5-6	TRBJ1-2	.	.	CASSLAGTLAGGYTF	TGTGCCAGCAGCTTGGCGGGTACCTTAGCTGGTGGCTACACCTTC
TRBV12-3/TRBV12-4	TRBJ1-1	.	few	CASSPKGEAFF	TGTGCCAGCAGTCCCAAAGGTGAAGCTTTCTTT
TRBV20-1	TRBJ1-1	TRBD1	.	CSARPADRGDTEAFF	TGCAGTGCTAGGCCCGCCGACAGGGGGGACACTGAAGCTTTCTTT
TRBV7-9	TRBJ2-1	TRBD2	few	CASSFRPSGGSTYNEQFF	TGTGCCAGCAGCTTCCGGCCTAGCGGGGGGTCTACCTACAATGAGCAGTTCTTC
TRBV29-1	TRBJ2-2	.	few	CSVAVYGAGELFF	TGCAGCGTTGCTGTATACGGGGCCGGGGAGCTGTTTTTT
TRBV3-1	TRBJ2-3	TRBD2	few	CASSQLAGSTDTQYF	TGTGCCAGCAGCCAACTAGCGGGGTCCACAGATACGCAGTATTTT
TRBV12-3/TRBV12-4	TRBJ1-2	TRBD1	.	CASSFSGQGSGYTF	TGTGCCAGCAGTTTTTCTGGACAGGGTTCTGGCTACACCTTC
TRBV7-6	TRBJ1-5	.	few	CEQGNNQPQHF	TGTGAACAGGGAAACAATCAGCCCCAGCATTTT
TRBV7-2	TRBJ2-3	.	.	CASSPMITDTQYF	TGTGCCAGCAGTCCTATGATCACAGATACGCAGTATTTT
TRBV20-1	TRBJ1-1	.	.	CSARSGAGTEAFF	TGCAGTGCTAGGTCGGGGGCTGGCACTGAAGCTTTCTTT
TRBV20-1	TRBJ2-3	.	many	CSALQGGRTDTQYF	TGCAGTGCCCTACAAGGCGGGCGCACAGATACGCAGTATTTT
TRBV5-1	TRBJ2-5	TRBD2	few	CASRTGLEETQYF	TGCGCCAGCAGAACGGGACTAGAAGAGACCCAGTACTTC
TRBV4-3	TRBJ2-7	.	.	CASSQGWTNYEQYF	TGCGCCAGCAGCCAAGGTTGGACTAACTACGAGCAGTACTTC
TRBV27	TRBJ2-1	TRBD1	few	CASSSWGTGVYNEQFF	TGTGCCAGCAGTTCTTGGGGGACAGGGGTCTACAATGAGCAGTTCTTC
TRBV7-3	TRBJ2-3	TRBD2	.	CASRTSGNTDTQYF	TGTGCCAGCCGAACTAGCGGGAACACAGATACGCAGTATTTT
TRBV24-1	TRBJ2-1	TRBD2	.	CATSAWGGSNNEQFF	TGTGCCACCAGTGCATGGGGCGGGAGTAACAATGAGCAGTTCTTC
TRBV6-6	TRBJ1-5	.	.	CASSYSNQNQPQHF	TGTGCCAGCAGTTACTCAAATCAGAATCAGCCCCAGCATTTT
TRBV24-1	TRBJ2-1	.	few	CATSDLYNEQFF	TGTGCCACCAGTGACTTATACAATGAGCAGTTCTTC
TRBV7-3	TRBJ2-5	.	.	CASSQGDQRTQYF	TGTGCCAGCAGCCAAGGGGACCAGAGAACCCAGTACTTC
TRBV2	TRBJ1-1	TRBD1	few	CASSLGQWGTEAFF	TGTGCCAGCAGTTTGGGACAGTGGGGCACTGAAGCTTTCTTT
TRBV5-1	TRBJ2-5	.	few	CASSLASGGETQYF	TGCGCCAGCAGCTTGGCATCTGGTGGAGAGACCCAGTACTTC
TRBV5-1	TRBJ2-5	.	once	CASSLWDRQQETQYF	TGCGCCAGCAGCTTGTGGGACCGACAGCAAGAGACCCAGTACTTC
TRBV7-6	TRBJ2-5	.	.	CASSLGQAQETQYF	TGTGCCAGCAGCTTAGGACAGGCCCAAGAGACCCAGTACTTC
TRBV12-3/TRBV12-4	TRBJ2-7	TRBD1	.	CASNVQGARDEQYF	TGTGCCAGCAACGTGCAGGGGGCGCGGGACGAGCAGTACTTC
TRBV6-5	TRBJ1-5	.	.	CASSTGLGVGNQPQHF	TGTGCCAGCAGTACCGGCCTGGGTGTGGGGAATCAGCCCCAGCATTTT
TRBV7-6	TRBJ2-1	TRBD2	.	CASSPSGLVSVEQFF	TGTGCCAGCAGTCCCTCGGGACTAGTATCAGTTGAGCAGTTCTTC
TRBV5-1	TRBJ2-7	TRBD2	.	CASSLAPSGSDEQYF	TGCGCCAGCAGCTTGGCGCCTAGCGGGAGTGACGAGCAGTACTTC
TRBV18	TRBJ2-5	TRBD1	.	CASSSTGLETQYF	TGTGCCAGCTCATCGACAGGGCTAGAGACCCAGTACTTC